Sequencing of this T cell receptor (beta chain) was carried out in a study of T cell responses to AZD1222 COVID-19 vaccine. Method: immunoSEQ multiplex PCR; TCRdb's copy keeps in-frame clones and lacks some. Of some 110,000 clones in the sample, 90% were seen once. A remark on this clone: No antigen is known for it.

This CDR3 is built from 15 residues. CDR1 and CDR2 from the germline V gene are MNHEY and SVGEGT. Unmatched junction bases numbered 13, after V lost 6 bases and J lost 6 bases. Study-wide results and limits: CD4 TCRs linked to vaccination spanned spike, dominating at 160-218 and 743-854. Repertoire sampling was restricted to post-peak T cell response timepoints. Clonal diversity was possibly underestimated, and white British individuals and females predominated among donors. Seropositivity was recorded at baseline in only a handful of AZD1222 recipients.

The chain couples TRBV6-2 or TRBV6-3 to TRBJ2-7; 8 bases map to TRBD1. This specimen was peripheral blood, taken 28 days after the second AZD1222 dose. The clonotype comes from an adult who received the AZD1222 COVID-19 vaccine. CDR3 region: CASSPTDRVPGEQYF. Here the CDR3 DNA reads TGTGCCAGCAGCCCCACGGACAGGGTACCCGGCGAGCAGTACTTC.